This paragraph reports one T cell receptor (beta chain). Antigen unknown. These data are taken from a study of shared clonotypes between healthy human individuals. The protocol was immunoSEQ multiplex PCR, while the TCRdb copy is restricted to in-frame clones and leaves out a portion. The sample consists of nearly 1,000,000 clones, approximately 80% of them appearing once. Study conclusions and caveats: Estimated richness values were generally larger in naive subsets than in memory subsets.

This CDR3 comprises 16 residues. Germline CDR1 is LNHNV and CDR2 is YYDKDF (reference sequence). The trim removed 2 bases at V and 0 bases at J, leaving 4 bases unmatched. Naive CD45RA+ and memory CD45RA-negative subsets were split from CD4+ cells. Sequencing input: memory CD4+ T cells sorted from blood. Subset reported: CD45RA-negative fraction. This TCR derives from a man between 18 and 35 years old in good health. V usage is TRBV15 and J usage is TRBJ2-1; 7 nucleotides line up with TRBD2. CDR3 loop: CATSRPSGASYNEQFF. The CDR3 nucleotides are TGTGCCACCAGCAGACCCAGCGGGGCCTCCTACAATGAGCAGTTCTTC.